This entry lists 2 T cell receptor beta chains sequenced from one sample in a study of control samples from healthy donors and cancer patients. The protocol was immunoSEQ multiplex PCR, while the TCRdb copy is restricted to in-frame clones and leaves out a portion. This repertoire shows around 52,000 clones, around 90% found once; its top ten account for approximately 0.95%. Sequenced input: PBMCs. Every receptor here comes from a man aged 30-40 years with colorectal cancer.

J is TRBJ1-2 and V is TRBV6-2 or TRBV6-3, with a possible D match to TRBD1 (6 bases). Germline V gene sequence: CDR1 MNHEY, CDR2 SVGEGT. The CDR3 consists of 15 residues. V was trimmed by 2 bases and J by 6 bases, leaving 16 bases between them. The CDR3 DNA follows: TGTGCCAGCAGTTACCAACAGGGAAAGGTAGATGGCTACACCTTC. It encodes CASSYQQGKVDGYTF.

CDR3 region: CASSRGQLYNSPLHF. CDR3 coding DNA: TGTGCCAGCAGTCGGGGACAGCTCTATAATTCACCCCTCCACTTT. The gene calls are TRBV6-5 and TRBJ1-6, with 7 bases matching TRBD1. Trimming removed 5 bases from V and 3 bases from J; junction bases left unmatched: 4. CDR3 size: 15 residues. In germline, CDR1 is MNHEY, CDR2 SVGAGI.